These T cell receptor beta chains were read from a single sample in a study of regulatory T cells in long-lasting Graves disease. TCRdb re-called the multiplex PCR reads with MiXCR, one entry per CDR3 protein. This table has 240,000 or so distinct CDR3 sequences, around 21% appearing once. This sample comprised peripheral blood mononuclear cells (PBMCs), obtained at new diagnosis, from a patient treated with antithyroid drugs. These receptors were taken from a female donor with Graves disease. The CDR3 runs from the conserved cysteine through the conserved F or W. D genes are given only for firm matches. Expanded clones are given a class, and other clones once, few, many or no size at all.

clone_size d_call j_call v_call cdr3_nt cdr3_aa
. . TRBJ2-3 TRBV19 TGTGCCAGTAGTAAGGGTGATGTCACAGATACGCAGTATTTT CASSKGDVTDTQYF
many . TRBJ2-7 TRBV6-1 TGTGCCAGCAGCTTGGACCGGGTGGCCTACGAGCAGTACTTC CASSLDRVAYEQYF
many . TRBJ1-3 TRBV27 TGTGCCAGCAGTTTTCAGGGCCCCCGCTCTGGAAACACCATATATTTT CASSFQGPRSGNTIYF
many . TRBJ2-1 TRBV5-1 TGCGCCAGCAGCTTGGTGGGGATGTCCTACAATGAGCAGTTCTTC CASSLVGMSYNEQFF
. . TRBJ2-7 TRBV5-8 TGTGCCAGCAGCTTGGGTAGGGGCGAGCAGTACTTC CASSLGRGEQYF
many TRBD2 TRBJ2-7 TRBV6-9 TGTGCCAGCAGTTACACCGGGACTAGTTCCGAGCAGTACTTC CASSYTGTSSEQYF
many . TRBJ2-3 TRBV11-2 TGTGCCAGCAGCCCCCGAGGAGATCCCACAGATACGCAGTATTTT CASSPRGDPTDTQYF
. . TRBJ2-2 TRBV7-9 TGTGCCAGCAGCTTAGCACAGGGAACGAACACCGGGGAGCTGTTTTTT CASSLAQGTNTGELFF
many . TRBJ1-1 TRBV20-1 TGCAGTGCTAGAGATCTCGAGGCAACCCAAGAAGCTTTCTTT CSARDLEATQEAFF
few TRBD1 TRBJ2-3 TRBV5-1 TGCGCCAGCAGCCCCAGGGGGCGGTCGGGAGATACGCAGTATTTT CASSPRGRSGDTQYF
many . TRBJ2-4 TRBV12-3/TRBV12-4 TGTGCCAGCAGCGCTACCCCAGGGGGCGGGAGAGGCAAAAACATTCAGTACTTC CASSATPGGGRGKNIQYF
few . TRBJ1-5 TRBV10-3 TGTGCCATCAGGGGAGGGCCCAATCAGCCCCAGCATTTT CAIRGGPNQPQHF
. . TRBJ2-7 TRBV7-3 TGTGCCAGCAGAAGAGGGTCGGGGGACGAGCAGTACTTC CASRRGSGDEQYF
. . TRBJ2-7 TRBV20-1 TGCAGTGCTCCTCAGGACTACGAGCAGTACTTC CSAPQDYEQYF
. TRBD2 TRBJ2-5 TRBV6-2/TRBV6-3 TGTGCCAGCAGTTACTCCCTAGCGGGAGAAGAGACCCAGTACTTC CASSYSLAGEETQYF
. TRBD2 TRBJ2-1 TRBV7-3 TGTGCCAGCAGCTTAAGGACCCTAGCGGGGGGAACCCTCTACAATGAGCAGTTCTTC CASSLRTLAGGTLYNEQFF
few . TRBJ1-5 TRBV19 TGTGCCAGTAGGGCAGGGATACATCAGCCCCAGCATTTT CASRAGIHQPQHF
. . TRBJ2-2 TRBV24-1 TGTGCCACCAGTGATTCGGCAGACTTCACCGGGGAGCTGTTTTTT CATSDSADFTGELFF
many . TRBJ2-5 TRBV7-9 TGTGCCAGCAGCCACCAGGGGCAGACCCAGTACTTC CASSHQGQTQYF
. . TRBJ1-4 TRBV29-1 TGCAGCGTTGTGACGGATGAAAAACTGTTTTTT CSVVTDEKLFF
. TRBD2 TRBJ2-5 TRBV5-1 TGCGCCAGCAGCTCGTCGCTAGCGGGGGGCGGAGAGACCCAGTACTTC CASSSSLAGGGETQYF
few TRBD2 TRBJ2-1 TRBV6-2/TRBV6-3 TGTGCCAGCAGTCTTAGCGGGGAGGCCTACAATGAGCAGTTCTTC CASSLSGEAYNEQFF
few . TRBJ1-4 TRBV19 TGTGCCAGTGTTGACATCGTCTATGAAAAACTGTTTTTT CASVDIVYEKLFF
many . TRBJ2-2 TRBV12-3/TRBV12-4 TGTGCCAGCAGTTTAGCCCAGACGAACACCGGGGAGCTGTTTTTT CASSLAQTNTGELFF
many TRBD2 TRBJ2-5 TRBV20-1 TGCAGTGCTAGAGGCCTTGGGCTAGCGGGAGTGGAGACCCAGTACTTC CSARGLGLAGVETQYF